This TCR beta chain was retrieved from a study of T cells in tumors after PD-1 blockade (dated by TCRdb to the late 2010s). A note on the overall study: Exclusion criteria were prior checkpoint blockade, use of systemic immunosuppressants, or recent radiotherapy or other anti-cancer therapy within 4 weeks. Patients were treated with either pembrolizumab 200 mg every 3 weeks or cemiplimab 350 mg every 2 weeks. While on anti-PD-1 treatment, some of the patients also continued taking daily vismodegib 150 mg. An average of around 110,000 TCR templates (range about 23,000-257,772) and approximately 38,000 unique clonotypes was obtained for peripheral blood samples. Using site-matched tumors from BCC or SCC patients sampled before and after anti-PD-1 therapy, the study carried out paired single-cell RNA and TCR sequencing. Bulk TCR sequencing was performed on 9 to 10 peripheral blood samples from about five patients to compare blood and tumor clonotypes. Clinical response was assessed using RECIST version 1.1. The full study reports these points: Where the novel T cell clones came from was not identified, and possible sources could include lymphoid organs or rare unexpanded clones inside the tumor or in the tumor periphery. About 42% of tumor TCR clonotypes were found in blood, and some novel exhausted tumor clones appeared in pre-treatment blood, suggesting peripheral recruitment.

A remark on this clone: Its antigen remains unidentified. Base quality data are lacking; no much larger clone is found one base away.

The immunoSEQ platform was used for deep TCRbeta sequencing. The source study handled its data this way. For further analysis, only productive rearrangements were exported out of the immunoSEQ Analyzer. T cell phenotypes were assigned to bulk TCRbeta clonotypes by matching to single-cell RNA+TCR-seq clones sharing the same TCRbeta sequence. Clone enrichment in tumor was computed as tumor frequency divided by PBMC frequency from bulk TCR sequencing. GLIPH was used to sort TCRs into specificity groups, which are clusters of distinct TCRs that likely recognize common antigens through shared CDR3 motifs. TCRdb took over this immuneACCESS table, retaining in-frame rearrangements with V and J assigned. Such tables are incomplete; in checked studies, under half of the missing clones stem from an unresolved V gene, and the remainder is unexplained. The V and J calls and clone size come from that table; D and trimming were worked out from the DNA. This sample has 55,000 to 65,000 clones in its table, and about 80% of those were observed once. Roughly 13% of the sample is taken by the ten largest.

Per the publication, the time point label means: before anti-PD-1 therapy. For bulk TCRbeta sequencing, genomic DNA was extracted from tumor biopsies or peripheral blood, and input amounts ranged from roughly 550 ng to 6,004 ng. Every patient was a poor candidate for surgical resection and had histologically proven advanced or metastatic basal or squamous cell carcinoma. The basal cell carcinoma cohort was made up of around eleven patients, and bulk tumor TCR sequencing was performed for 8 of these patients. CDR1 and CDR2 are drawn from the germline V gene: MNHEY, SVGAGI. Taken from cysteine to phenylalanine, the CDR3 has 15 residues. Only the CDR3 region is kept as DNA, spanning 45 bases read in frame from base 1. The V and J ends are trimmed by 2 bases and 8 bases, leaving 18 bases between them.

The sample here was PBMCs, taken before anti-PD-1 treatment. In this chain, TRBV6-5 is recombined with TRBJ1-2; the D gene is possibly TRBD1, with 6 bases matching. The receptor's source is a human donor with basal cell carcinoma. The DNA sequence is TGTGCCAGCAGTTACGAGACAGGCGGGTTAACGGGCTACACCTTC. The encoded protein is CASSYETGGLTGYTF.